This T cell receptor beta chain comes out of a study of T cells in Graves' hyperthyroidism and ophthalmopathy. Notes on the study in general: The model made its ophthalmopathy prediction, and onset followed a median around 6.5 months later.

Trimming stripped 6 bases from V and 4 bases from J, with 12 bases between. Germline lookup yields CDR1 GTSNPN and CDR2 SVGIG (reference sequence). This CDR3 has 13 amino acids. Amplified TCR beta CDR3 regions came from RNA transcripts. Primed by the HTBI set, a first-round RT-PCR was run on the TCR CDR3. Via MiXCR, TCRdb re-called the multiplex PCR reads, giving one row per CDR3 protein. Of hundreds of thousands of distinct CDR3 sequences detected, 14% appear once; the ten largest clones hold approximately 10%. The hyperthyroidism was newly diagnosed and had lasted under 2 months; the patients were aged 18 to 65. Uncontrolled infection, other autoimmune disease, pregnancy or lactation barred patients from enrollment. Orbital computed tomography and thyroid ultrasound, together with serum TRAb and thyroxine and clinical symptoms, were used for diagnoses. This clonotype has a count of ten or more. What it binds is not known.

V and J are TRBV30 and TRBJ2-2; perhaps TRBD1 as D (6 bases). Source material: blood. This clonotype was obtained from a woman aged 18-29 years with Graves' hyperthyroidism. This CDR3 reads CACDIRGTGELFF. CDR3 nucleotides: TGTGCCTGCGATATCAGGGGCACCGGGGAGCTGTTTTTT. Supplemented by reference TRBV30 and TRBJ2-2, the full variable domain reads SQTIHQWPATLVQPVGSPLSLECTVEGTSNPNLYWYRQAAGRGLQLLFYSVGIGQISSEVPQNLSASRPQDRQFILSSKKLLLSDSGFYLCACDIRGTGELFFGEGSRLTVL.